The next 24 T cell receptor beta chains were all read from a single sample in a study of identical twins. TCRdb independently ran MiXCR on the 5' RACE reads; one entry per CDR3 protein. Among about 900,000 distinct CDR3 sequences listed, roughly an eighth were seen once. The sample also formed part of further work on yellow fever vaccine responses in identical twins.

The sequenced material came from PBMCs. The receptors originated from a woman younger than 30 in good health.

This clonotype was observed a handful of times. The chain links TRBV6-5 to TRBJ1-1, with D perhaps matching TRBD1 (6 bases). The CDR3 contains 15 residues. CDR1 is MNHEY and CDR2 is SVGAGI in the germline V gene. V was cut by 0 bases and J by 6 bases, with 14 bases left in between. Here the CDR3 reads CASSYSSVRGSEAFF. The CDR3 DNA sequence: TGTGCCAGCAGTTACTCGAGTGTCAGGGGCTCTGAAGCTTTCTTT.

The chain joins TRBV6-5 to TRBJ2-1, with D unresolved. Germline-derived CDR1 and CDR2 are MNHEY and SVGAGI. CDR3 length equals 11 residues. Trimming took off 8 bases at V and 8 bases at J, with 10 bases between the two ends. CDR3 sequence reads: CASHGPYEQFF. The CDR3, as DNA: TGTGCCAGCCACGGGCCGTATGAGCAGTTCTTC.

This clonotype occurred many times. J is TRBJ2-3 and V is TRBV29-1, with D unclear. CDR3 length: 11 residues. Per germline, CDR1 SQVTM and CDR2 ANQGSEA. The germline V and J ends were trimmed by 4 bases and 5 bases, with 7 bases remaining between them. The CDR3 coding sequence is TGCAGCGTTGGGCCCATAGATACGCAGTATTTT. This encodes CSVGPIDTQYF.

The gene calls are TRBV9 and TRBJ2-3, with D perhaps assigned TRBD1 or TRBD2 (5 bases each). This CDR3 has 13 residues. V was trimmed by 0 bases and J by 5 bases, leaving 7 bases between them. The V gene's germline CDR1 is SGDLS and CDR2 YYNGEE. CDR3 in amino acids: CASSVDGGDTQYF. As DNA, the CDR3 is TGTGCCAGCAGCGTAGATGGGGGAGATACGCAGTATTTT.

This clonotype was seen at least ten times. The chain combines TRBV4-1 with TRBJ2-3, with TRBD1 identical over 9 bases. Germline CDR1 and CDR2: MGHRA and YSYEKL. The V segment lost 4 bases and the J segment 0 bases; nucleotides outside the gene matches: 5. The CDR3 is 16 amino acids. CDR3 region: CASSLRGTGSTDTQYF. DNA for the CDR3: TGCGCCAGCAGCCTTCGGGGGACAGGGAGCACAGATACGCAGTATTTT.

With regard to this clonotype: Just one base apart from a much larger clone, this may be a read error. The chain couples TRBV5-1 to TRBJ2-3; TRBD2 might be the D (5 bases). Trimming stripped 4 bases from V and 6 bases from J, with 12 bases between. Germline V CDR1 and CDR2: SGHRS, YFSETQ. This CDR3 is built from 13 residues. The CDR3 bases are TGCGCCAGCAGCCCGGCGGGCGGGGATACGCAGTATTTT. Residues: CASSPAGGDTQYF.

This clonotype was detected only a few times. The J gene is TRBJ2-1, the V gene TRBV24-1; 11 bases line up with TRBD1. V lost 3 bases to trimming and J lost 1 base; unmatched junction nucleotides: 7. There are 18 residues in the CDR3. CDR1 and CDR2 from the germline V gene are KGHDR and SFDVKD. DNA for the CDR3: TGTGCCACCAGTGATCCCTCGGGACAGGGGGAGTCCTACAATGAGCAGTTCTTC. Translation gives CATSDPSGQGESYNEQFF.

This clonotype was seen many times. The chain links TRBV15 to TRBJ2-4; 7 bases agree with TRBD2. This CDR3 is built from 15 residues. Looked up from germline, CDR1 is LNHNV and CDR2 is YYDKDF (reference sequence). The V gene end was trimmed by 1 base and the J gene end by 8 bases; junction bases not matched to a gene: 8. As DNA, the CDR3 is TGTGCCACCAGCAGAGGTGGGGGGGGACTGGACATTCAGTACTTC. As protein: CATSRGGGGLDIQYF.

In this sample, this clonotype turned up a few times. The chain uses TRBV20-1 and TRBJ2-5; D is possibly TRBD1 or TRBD2 (5 bases each). The CDR3 runs 12 residues. Trimming removed 3 bases from V and 4 bases from J, with 9 bases in between. CDR1 is DFQATT and CDR2 is SNEGSKA in the germline V gene (reference sequence). The CDR3 DNA sequence: TGCAGTGCTAGTCGGGGCGGAGAGACCCAGTACTTC. It specifies CSASRGGETQYF.

CDR3 sequence reads: CASRPVLNTEAFF. DNA for the CDR3: TGTGCCAGCAGGCCAGTCCTGAACACTGAAGCTTTCTTT. The chain recombines TRBV28 with TRBJ1-1; unclear D gene. V was clipped by 6 bases and J by 0 bases, with 8 bases between them. There are 13 residues in the CDR3. Germline V gene sequence: CDR1 MDHEN, CDR2 SYDVKM.

V and J are TRBV20-1 and TRBJ2-3; TRBD2 aligns across 14 bases. V gave up 1 base and J gave up 1 base; unmatched junction bases: 4. This CDR3 has 17 residues. Germline CDR1 DFQATT, CDR2 SNEGSKA (reference sequence). CDR3 in DNA: TGCAGTGCTAGAGGGACTAGCGGGGGGCCGCGCACAGATACGCAGTATTTT. It encodes CSARGTSGGPRTDTQYF.

This clonotype has a handful of counts. The J gene is TRBJ2-1, the V gene TRBV27; TRBD1 is a possible D gene (6 bases). CDR1 and CDR2 from the germline V gene are MNHEY and SMNVEV (reference sequence). Trimming left V 4 bases short and J 5 bases short, with 18 bases between. The CDR3 runs to 16 residues. For the CDR3, the DNA is TGTGCCAGCAGTTCCCGCCCGGGACATTCCAACAATGAGCAGTTCTTC. Its protein product is CASSSRPGHSNNEQFF.

The sample holds many counts of this clonotype. The chain is built from TRBV7-2 and TRBJ2-7; 7 positions match TRBD2. Germline V gene sequence: CDR1 SGHTA, CDR2 FQGNSA. The CDR3 totals 12 residues. J was trimmed by 3 bases and V by 10 bases; bases with no gene match: 6. CDR3 in DNA: TGTGCCAAAGCGGGGACTTTCTACGAGCAGTACTTC. It codes for CAKAGTFYEQYF.

The gene calls are TRBV20-1 and TRBJ2-1; 13 bases are a match to TRBD2. The CDR3 has 18 amino acids. CDR1 is DFQATT, CDR2 SNEGSKA, per germline (reference sequence). The junction had 12 bases not matched to a gene; V was cut back by 2 bases and J by 5 bases. CDR3 loop: CSARPKLAGGPPDNEQFF. The CDR3 coding sequence is TGCAGTGCTAGACCCAAACTAGCGGGAGGGCCACCCGACAATGAGCAGTTCTTC.

The CDR3 sequence: CASSLVEYKDEQFF. The CDR3 nucleotides read TGTGCCAGCAGCTTAGTCGAATACAAGGATGAGCAGTTCTTC. The chain joins TRBV7-9 to TRBJ2-1, with D unresolved. Trimming pared 1 base from V and 8 bases from J, leaving 12 bases between. The CDR3 is 14 residues long. Germline V gene data show CDR1 as SEHNR and CDR2 as FQNEAQ (reference sequence).

A few counts support this clonotype. V is TRBV27 and J is TRBJ2-3, with 7 bases aligning to TRBD2. CDR3 size: 16 residues. V gave up 6 bases and J gave up 7 bases; unmatched junction bases: 16. The germline V gene has CDR1 MNHEY and CDR2 SMNVEV (reference sequence). The CDR3, as DNA: TGTGCCAGCAGCTTCCCCAGCGGGGACGTCGTGTATACGCAGTATTTT. It codes for CASSFPSGDVVYTQYF.

V usage is TRBV10-3 and J usage is TRBJ1-2; D gene unclear. Trimming took off 0 bases at V and 5 bases at J, with 7 bases between the two ends. Germline CDR1 reads ENHRY; CDR2 reads SYGVKD. This CDR3 has 13 amino acids. The CDR3 is CAISESLAYGYTF. CDR3 DNA: TGTGCCATCAGTGAGTCGTTGGCATATGGCTACACCTTC.

The chain employs TRBV12-3 or TRBV12-4 and TRBJ2-3, with 7 positions matching TRBD1. The CDR3 is 14 amino acids. The J segment lost 4 bases and the V segment lost 3 bases, leaving 4 bases of the junction unmatched. The CDR3 sequence is CASSFRGSSDTQYF. The CDR3 DNA reads as TGTGCCAGCAGTTTCAGGGGGTCGTCAGATACGCAGTATTTT.

This clonotype was counted only a few times. The rearrangement links TRBV20-1 to TRBJ2-3, with D hard to call. This CDR3 has 12 residues. V was cut by 6 bases and J by 2 bases, with 9 bases left in between. Germline V gene lookup returns CDR1 DFQATT and CDR2 SNEGSKA (reference sequence). CDR3 loop: CSAAASTDTQYF. In DNA, the CDR3 is TGCAGTGCCGCGGCCTCCACAGATACGCAGTATTTT.

Many counts were recorded for this clonotype. V gene TRBV2 combines with J gene TRBJ2-5; TRBD2 matches at 12 bases. CDR1 and CDR2 (germline): SNHLY, FYNNEI. The CDR3 is 17 residues long. Germline trimming cut 6 bases from V and 3 bases from J; bases unmatched to any gene: 11. The CDR3 sequence is CASSRTRTSGNKETQYF. The CDR3 DNA is TGTGCCAGCAGCCGAACCCGGACTAGCGGGAATAAAGAGACCCAGTACTTC. The whole variable domain, remainder taken from reference TRBV2 and TRBJ2-5, is EPEVTQTPSHQVTQMGQEVILRCVPISNHLYFYWYRQILGQKVEFLVSFYNNEISEKSEIFDDQFSVERPDGSNFTLKIRSTKLEDSAMYFCASSRTRTSGNKETQYFGPGTRLLVL.

This clonotype was seen a handful of times. This chain links TRBV20-1 with TRBJ2-2, with D possibly being TRBD1 or TRBD2 (5 bases each). The germline V and J ends were trimmed by 1 base and 2 bases, with 17 bases remaining between them. The CDR3 contains 17 residues. Germline CDR1 DFQATT, CDR2 SNEGSKA (reference sequence). As DNA, the CDR3 is TGCAGTGCTAGAGGACACCTGGGACGGAGAAACACCGGGGAGCTGTTTTTT. This sequence encodes CSARGHLGRRNTGELFF.

This clonotype was detected once. This chain uses TRBV6-2 or TRBV6-3 with TRBJ2-1; perhaps TRBD1 as D (5 bases). The CDR3 length is 14 residues. CDR1 is MNHEY, CDR2 SVGEGT, per germline. Trimming took 3 bases from V and 5 from J, leaving 11 bases between them. The CDR3 DNA reads TGTGCCAGCAGTTATGGGGCCAAACACAATGAGCAGTTCTTC. Its protein product is CASSYGAKHNEQFF.

This clonotype has a count of ten or more. The chain uses TRBV29-1 and TRBJ1-2, with no clear D. The V end was cut by 3 bases, the J end by 8 bases, with 16 bases between. The V gene's germline CDR1 is SQVTM and CDR2 ANQGSEA. The CDR3 sequence is 13 residues long. The CDR3 coding sequence is TGCAGCGTTGACGTGACTCTCAACGAGGGCTACACCTTC. Encoded protein: CSVDVTLNEGYTF.

CDR3 DNA: TGTGCCAGCAGCTGGGACAGGTCCTACGAGCAGTACGTC. Protein sequence: CASSWDRSYEQYV. J is TRBJ2-7 and V is TRBV5-8; TRBD1 matches at 8 bases. Germline trimming cut 3 bases from V and 1 base from J; bases unmatched to any gene: 0. Germline V gives CDR1 SGHTS, CDR2 YDEGEE. The CDR3 length is 13 residues.